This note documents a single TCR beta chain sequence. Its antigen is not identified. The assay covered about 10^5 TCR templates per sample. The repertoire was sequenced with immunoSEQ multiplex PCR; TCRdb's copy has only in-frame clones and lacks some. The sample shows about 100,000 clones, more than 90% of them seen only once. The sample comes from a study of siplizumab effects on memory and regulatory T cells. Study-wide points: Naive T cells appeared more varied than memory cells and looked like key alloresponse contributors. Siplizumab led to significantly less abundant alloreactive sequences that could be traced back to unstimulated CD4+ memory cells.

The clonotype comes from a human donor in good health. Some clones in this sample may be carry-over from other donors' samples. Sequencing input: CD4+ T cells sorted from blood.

Written as DNA, the CDR3 is TGTGCCAGTAGAGGTAGTTCCGAGCAGTACTTC. This codes for CASRGSSEQYF. This sequence joins TRBV19 and TRBJ2-7, with unresolved D. This CDR3 contains 11 residues. Germline CDR1 and CDR2: LNHDA and SQIVND (reference sequence). V lost 6 bases and J lost 6, with 9 bases in between.